These T cell receptor beta chains were read from a single sample in a study of T cell responses to AZD1222 COVID-19 vaccine. Some clones are missing from TCRdb's copy, which holds only in-frame ones; the method was immunoSEQ multiplex PCR. Among 150,000 or so clones listed, 80% to 90% were seen once. Sequences were derived from peripheral blood, sampled on day 0 of AZD1222 vaccination. These receptors were collected from an adult in good health. CDR3s include the opening cysteine and the closing phenylalanine or tryptophan. Each record gives: J gene, D gene, V gene, CDR3 length, clone size, CDR3 protein, CDR3 DNA. D genes are given only for firm matches. Expanded clones get a size class; other rows say once, few or many, or leave the size out.

J: TRBJ1-1; D: .; V: TRBV7-9; length: 13; size: .; CDR3: CASSPGDSSEAFF; DNA: TGTGCCAGCAGCCCGGGAGACAGTTCTGAAGCTTTCTTT
J: TRBJ2-7; D: .; V: TRBV7-9; length: 14; size: .; CDR3: CASSLGASSYEQYF; DNA: TGTGCCAGCAGCTTAGGAGCTAGCTCCTACGAGCAGTACTTC
J: TRBJ2-5; D: TRBD2; V: TRBV4-1; length: 15; size: .; CDR3: CASSQRPRELETQYF; DNA: TGCGCCAGCAGCCAGAGGCCGCGGGAGTTAGAGACCCAGTACTTC
J: TRBJ2-7; D: TRBD2; V: TRBV5-6; length: 15; size: .; CDR3: CASSLGLADAYEQYF; DNA: TGTGCCAGCAGCTTGGGGCTAGCGGACGCCTACGAGCAGTACTTC
J: TRBJ1-2; D: TRBD1; V: TRBV7-3; length: 14; size: .; CDR3: CASSPDRGLYGYTF; DNA: TGTGCCAGCAGCCCAGACAGGGGGCTCTATGGCTACACCTTC
J: TRBJ1-1; D: .; V: TRBV7-2; length: 14; size: .; CDR3: CASSGSGGNTEAFF; DNA: TGTGCCAGCAGCGGCTCGGGGGGGAACACTGAAGCTTTCTTT
J: TRBJ2-5; D: .; V: TRBV11-2; length: 14; size: .; CDR3: CASSLEVASETQYF; DNA: TGTGCCAGCAGCTTAGAGGTAGCATCGGAGACCCAGTACTTC
J: TRBJ2-3; D: .; V: TRBV9; length: 15; size: .; CDR3: CASSVEGGSTDTQYF; DNA: TGTGCCAGCAGCGTAGAGGGGGGCAGCACAGATACGCAGTATTTT
J: TRBJ1-1; D: .; V: TRBV7-3; length: 14; size: .; CDR3: CASSLTGASTEAFF; DNA: TGTGCCAGCAGCTTAACAGGGGCGTCCACTGAAGCTTTCTTT
J: TRBJ2-3; D: .; V: TRBV7-7; length: 16; size: .; CDR3: CASSPSRGAPTDTQYF; DNA: TGTGCCAGCAGCCCCAGCAGGGGGGCGCCCACAGATACGCAGTATTTT
J: TRBJ2-7; D: TRBD1; V: TRBV10-3; length: 15; size: .; CDR3: CATQEQQGPTYEQYF; DNA: TGTGCCACGCAGGAACAACAGGGGCCGACCTACGAGCAGTACTTC
J: TRBJ2-1; D: TRBD2; V: TRBV29-1; length: 15; size: .; CDR3: CSVEFRLADYNEQFF; DNA: TGCAGCGTTGAGTTCCGGCTAGCGGACTACAATGAGCAGTTCTTC
J: TRBJ2-2; D: .; V: TRBV10-3; length: 16; size: .; CDR3: CAISEQGPTSSGELFF; DNA: TGTGCCATCAGTGAGCAAGGCCCTACAAGCTCCGGGGAGCTGTTTTTT
J: TRBJ1-5; D: .; V: TRBV6-5; length: 15; size: .; CDR3: CASSYSLSNNQPQHF; DNA: TGTGCCAGCAGTTACTCGTTGTCAAACAATCAGCCCCAGCATTTT
J: TRBJ1-1; D: .; V: TRBV6-5; length: 16; size: .; CDR3: CASSYNRHGLNTEAFF; DNA: TGTGCCAGCAGTTACAATCGACACGGACTGAACACTGAAGCTTTCTTT
J: TRBJ1-1; D: .; V: TRBV5-4; length: 17; size: .; CDR3: CASSLGGGTIVDTEAFF; DNA: TGTGCCAGCAGCTTGGGGGGCGGAACTATTGTGGACACTGAAGCTTTCTTT
J: TRBJ1-6; D: TRBD1; V: TRBV6-5; length: 16; size: .; CDR3: CASSYHRQGGNSPLHF; DNA: TGTGCCAGCAGTTACCACCGACAGGGCGGGAATTCACCCCTCCACTTT
J: TRBJ2-1; D: TRBD2; V: TRBV9; length: 15; size: few; CDR3: CASSVSGTTYNEQFF; DNA: TGTGCCAGCAGCGTATCCGGGACTACGTACAATGAGCAGTTCTTC
J: TRBJ2-5; D: TRBD1; V: TRBV4-1; length: 16; size: .; CDR3: CASSQVYPGQQETQYF; DNA: TGCGCCAGCAGCCAAGTTTATCCGGGACAGCAAGAGACCCAGTACTTC
J: TRBJ2-1; D: TRBD2; V: TRBV18; length: 13; size: few; CDR3: CASSPGLAGEQFF; DNA: TGTGCCAGCTCACCCGGACTAGCTGGCGAGCAGTTCTTC
J: TRBJ1-2; D: TRBD1; V: TRBV7-9; length: 15; size: .; CDR3: CASSPRTGRNYGYTF; DNA: TGTGCCAGCAGCCCGCGGACAGGCCGCAACTATGGCTACACCTTC
J: TRBJ1-2; D: .; V: TRBV12-3/TRBV12-4; length: 12; size: .; CDR3: CASSRQNYGYTF; DNA: TGTGCCAGCAGTCGACAGAACTATGGCTACACCTTC
J: TRBJ1-6; D: .; V: TRBV18; length: 16; size: .; CDR3: CASSPGAPGGNSPLHF; DNA: TGTGCCAGCTCACCCGGTGCCCCGGGGGGTAATTCACCCCTCCACTTT
J: TRBJ1-1; D: TRBD1; V: TRBV19; length: 14; size: .; CDR3: CATGNTGGRTEAFF; DNA: TGTGCCACTGGGAACACAGGGGGACGGACTGAAGCTTTCTTT
J: TRBJ1-2; D: .; V: TRBV28; length: 12; size: .; CDR3: CASSLTIYGYTF; DNA: TGTGCCAGCAGTTTGACGATCTATGGCTACACCTTC
J: TRBJ1-1; D: .; V: TRBV21-1; length: 17; size: .; CDR3: CASIGAQGPKVYTEAFF; DNA: TGTGCCAGCATAGGGGCGCAGGGGCCTAAGGTATACACTGAAGCTTTCTTT
J: TRBJ2-1; D: .; V: TRBV10-2; length: 14; size: .; CDR3: CASTELLGSQEQFF; DNA: TGCGCCAGTACGGAGCTGTTGGGGAGCCAGGAGCAGTTCTTC
J: TRBJ1-1; D: .; V: TRBV14; length: 13; size: .; CDR3: CASSQTGPSRAFF; DNA: TGTGCCAGCAGCCAGACAGGACCCTCCCGAGCTTTCTTT
J: TRBJ1-1; D: .; V: TRBV6-1; length: 13; size: .; CDR3: CASSDMRDGEAFF; DNA: TGTGCCAGCAGTGACATGAGGGACGGTGAAGCTTTCTTT
J: TRBJ1-1; D: .; V: TRBV12-3/TRBV12-4; length: 12; size: few; CDR3: CASSFSGTEAFF; DNA: TGTGCCAGCAGTTTTTCAGGCACTGAAGCTTTCTTT
J: TRBJ1-3; D: .; V: TRBV15; length: 14; size: .; CDR3: CATSRDGGGSTIYF; DNA: TGTGCCACCAGCAGAGATGGGGGGGGAAGTACCATATATTTT
J: TRBJ1-2; D: .; V: TRBV28; length: 15; size: .; CDR3: CASSLQQGLVYGYTF; DNA: TGTGCCAGCAGTTTGCAGCAGGGGCTGGTCTATGGCTACACCTTC
J: TRBJ2-3; D: TRBD2; V: TRBV5-1; length: 17; size: .; CDR3: CASRPGLAGGLTDTQYF; DNA: TGCGCCAGCAGACCGGGACTAGCGGGAGGCCTCACAGATACGCAGTATTTT
J: TRBJ2-7; D: .; V: TRBV11-3; length: 12; size: once; CDR3: CASSLPPYEQYF; DNA: TGTGCCAGCAGTCTACCCCCCTACGAGCAGTACTTC
J: TRBJ2-1; D: TRBD2; V: TRBV11-3; length: 16; size: .; CDR3: CASSLANSGDYNEQFF; DNA: TGTGCCAGCAGCTTAGCTAATAGCGGGGACTACAATGAGCAGTTCTTC
J: TRBJ2-5; D: TRBD2; V: TRBV9; length: 15; size: .; CDR3: CASSVRLAGEETQYF; DNA: TGTGCCAGCAGCGTACGACTAGCGGGGGAAGAGACCCAGTACTTC
J: TRBJ2-7; D: TRBD1; V: TRBV7-9; length: 13; size: .; CDR3: CASSGRQGWEQYF; DNA: TGTGCCAGCAGCGGCCGACAGGGTTGGGAGCAGTACTTC
J: TRBJ2-2; D: TRBD1; V: TRBV7-9; length: 16; size: once; CDR3: CASSPGQGGYPGELFF; DNA: TGTGCCAGCAGCCCTGGACAGGGAGGTTACCCCGGGGAGCTGTTTTTT
J: TRBJ2-3; D: .; V: TRBV9; length: 12; size: .; CDR3: CASSANTDTQYF; DNA: TGTGCCAGCAGCGCGAACACAGATACGCAGTATTTT
J: TRBJ2-3; D: .; V: TRBV7-2; length: 12; size: .; CDR3: CASSLGVDTQYF; DNA: TGTGCCAGCAGCTTAGGGGTTGATACGCAGTATTTT
J: TRBJ1-1; D: .; V: TRBV6-2/TRBV6-3; length: 12; size: .; CDR3: CASSPRTEEAFF; DNA: TGTGCCAGCAGCCCAAGGACGGAAGAAGCTTTCTTT
J: TRBJ1-2; D: TRBD1; V: TRBV5-4; length: 16; size: .; CDR3: CASSLAWGTVNYGYTF; DNA: TGTGCCAGCAGCTTGGCCTGGGGGACAGTAAACTATGGCTACACCTTC
J: TRBJ1-3; D: TRBD1; V: TRBV10-3; length: 14; size: .; CDR3: CAIRADRDGNTIYF; DNA: TGTGCCATCCGGGCGGACAGGGATGGAAACACCATATATTTT
J: TRBJ1-6; D: .; V: TRBV10-3; length: 15; size: .; CDR3: CATSGPSSYNSPLHF; DNA: TGTGCCACTTCGGGTCCTAGCTCCTATAATTCACCCCTCCACTTT
J: TRBJ1-1; D: .; V: TRBV6-5; length: 13; size: few; CDR3: CASQLGHYTEAFF; DNA: TGTGCCAGCCAGTTAGGACACTACACTGAAGCTTTCTTT
J: TRBJ2-7; D: .; V: TRBV27; length: 14; size: .; CDR3: CASSLRPHSYEQYF; DNA: TGTGCCAGCAGTTTAAGGCCCCACTCCTACGAGCAGTACTTC
J: TRBJ2-7; D: TRBD2; V: TRBV27; length: 15; size: once; CDR3: CASSLFPSGPYEQYF; DNA: TGTGCCAGCAGTTTATTCCCTAGCGGACCCTACGAGCAGTACTTC
J: TRBJ2-1; D: .; V: TRBV18; length: 13; size: .; CDR3: CASSREQGNEQFF; DNA: TGTGCCAGCTCCCGGGAACAGGGCAATGAGCAGTTCTTC
J: TRBJ2-1; D: .; V: TRBV7-3; length: 13; size: once; CDR3: CASSYDGYNEQFF; DNA: TGTGCCAGCAGCTACGACGGGTACAATGAGCAGTTCTTC
J: TRBJ1-2; D: .; V: TRBV6-2/TRBV6-3; length: 14; size: once; CDR3: CASSIMGVNYGYTF; DNA: TGTGCCAGCAGTATCATGGGGGTTAACTATGGCTACACCTTC